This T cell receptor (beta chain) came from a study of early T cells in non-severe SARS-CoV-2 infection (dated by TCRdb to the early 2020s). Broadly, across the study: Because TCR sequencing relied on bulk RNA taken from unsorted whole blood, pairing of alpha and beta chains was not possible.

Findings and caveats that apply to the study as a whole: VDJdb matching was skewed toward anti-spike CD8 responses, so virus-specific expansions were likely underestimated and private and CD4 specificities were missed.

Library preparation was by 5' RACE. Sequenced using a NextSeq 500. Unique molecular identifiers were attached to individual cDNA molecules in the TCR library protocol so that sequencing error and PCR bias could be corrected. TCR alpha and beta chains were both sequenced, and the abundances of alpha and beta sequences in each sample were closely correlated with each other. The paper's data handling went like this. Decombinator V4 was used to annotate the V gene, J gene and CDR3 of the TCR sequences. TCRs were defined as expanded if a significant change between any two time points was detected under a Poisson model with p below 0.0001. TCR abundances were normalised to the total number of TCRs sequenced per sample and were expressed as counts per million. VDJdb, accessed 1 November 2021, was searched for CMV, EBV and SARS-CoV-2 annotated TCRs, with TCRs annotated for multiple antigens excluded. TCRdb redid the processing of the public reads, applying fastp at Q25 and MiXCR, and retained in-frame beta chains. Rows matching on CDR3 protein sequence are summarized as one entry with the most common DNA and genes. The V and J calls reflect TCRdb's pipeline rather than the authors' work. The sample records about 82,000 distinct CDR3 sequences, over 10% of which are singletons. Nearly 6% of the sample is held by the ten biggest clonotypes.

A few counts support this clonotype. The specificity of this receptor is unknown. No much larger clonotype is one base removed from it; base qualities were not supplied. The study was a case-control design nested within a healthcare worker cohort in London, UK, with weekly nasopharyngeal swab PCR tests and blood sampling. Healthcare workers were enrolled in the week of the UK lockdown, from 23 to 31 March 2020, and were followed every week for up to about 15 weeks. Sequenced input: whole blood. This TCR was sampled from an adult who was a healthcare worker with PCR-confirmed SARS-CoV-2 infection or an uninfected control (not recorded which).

Here is the DNA: TGTGCCAGCAGCTTCCTCAACGACCCAGGGGGCGGCTACGAGCAGTACTTC. It translates to CASSFLNDPGGGYEQYF. In this chain, TRBV7-9 is recombined with TRBJ2-7, with TRBD1 matching 8 junction bases. V and J are trimmed by 3 bases and 3 bases, and the gene matches miss 13 bases of the junction. The germline V gene (reference sequence) gives CDR1 as SEHNR and CDR2 as FQNEAQ. The CDR3 numbers 17 residues from cysteine through phenylalanine. The kept DNA is CDR3 alone, 51 bases in frame from the first base.